These 30 T cell receptor beta chains were sequenced from one sample in a study of radiotherapy plus CTLA-4 blockade in lung cancer. Assay used: immunoSEQ multiplex PCR; TCRdb lists only in-frame clones, some missing. Of about 66,000 clones listed, about four fifths are singletons. The starting material was peripheral blood, obtained from a patient treated with radiotherapy plus ipilimumab. All receptors come from a human donor with non-small cell lung cancer who had a partial response to radiotherapy plus ipilimumab.

Only one count was recorded for this clone. This chain's CDR3 is CASKRDSYEQYF. The DNA for the CDR3 is TGTGCCAGCAAACGGGATTCATACGAGCAGTACTTC. This chain joins TRBV2 and TRBJ2-7; a weak D match, TRBD2 (5 bases). The CDR3 is 12 residues long. V was trimmed by 7 bases and J by 4 bases, leaving 11 bases between them. The V gene's germline CDR1 is SNHLY and CDR2 FYNNEI.

The V gene is TRBV27, the J gene TRBJ2-3; TRBD2 aligns across 7 bases. This CDR3 comprises 15 residues. CDR1 is MNHEY and CDR2 is SMNVEV in the germline V gene (reference sequence). Unmatched junction bases numbered 5, after V lost 4 bases and J lost 1 base. The CDR3 DNA reads TGTGCCAGCAGTTCGGGACTACGAGGCACAGATACGCAGTATTTT. It yields the protein CASSSGLRGTDTQYF.

The genes are TRBV5-6 and TRBJ1-2; 11 bases match TRBD1. The germline V gene encodes CDR1 SGHDT and CDR2 YYEEEE. The V gene end was trimmed by 4 bases and the J gene end by 4 bases; junction bases not matched to a gene: 6. CDR3 size: 15 residues. CDR3 DNA: TGTGCCAGCAGCAGCCGGACAGGGGGCGCCTATGGCTACACCTTC. It yields the protein CASSSRTGGAYGYTF.

The chain uses TRBV28 and TRBJ1-1; the D is unclear. Deletions cut 2 bases from V and 1 base from J, with 5 bases between. Per germline, CDR1 MDHEN and CDR2 SYDVKM. The CDR3 has 13 residues. Here the CDR3 reads CASSLRGNTEAFF. CDR3 DNA sequence: TGTGCCAGCAGTTTACGGGGGAACACTGAAGCTTTCTTT.

The V call is TRBV28, the J call TRBJ1-1; no definite D call. CDR1 is MDHEN, CDR2 SYDVKM, per germline. The V end was cut by 6 bases, the J end by 7 bases, with 6 bases between. The CDR3 has 10 residues. The CDR3: CASRSLEAFF. For the CDR3, the DNA is TGTGCCAGCAGGTCCCTTGAAGCTTTCTTT.

This rearrangement joins TRBV27 to TRBJ2-1, with 10 bases aligning to TRBD2. This CDR3 has 15 residues. The ends lost 4 bases at V and 8 bases at J; junction bases unmatched: 8. Germline CDR1 MNHEY, CDR2 SMNVEV (reference sequence). This chain's CDR3 is CASSSKAGGPDEQFF. The CDR3 DNA reads TGTGCCAGCAGTTCCAAAGCGGGAGGGCCGGATGAGCAGTTCTTC.

The CDR3 loop reads CSVDGVLTEAFF. The CDR3, as DNA: TGCAGCGTTGACGGGGTCCTCACTGAAGCTTTCTTT. The chain recombines TRBV29-1 with TRBJ1-1; D not resolved. The CDR3 contains 12 residues. Per germline, CDR1 SQVTM and CDR2 ANQGSEA. The germline V and J ends were trimmed by 3 bases and 4 bases, with 9 bases remaining between them. Supplemented by reference TRBV29-1 and TRBJ1-1, the full variable domain reads SAVISQKPSRDICQRGTSLTIQCQVDSQVTMMFWYRQQPGQSLTLIATANQGSEATYESGFVIDKFPISRPNLTFSTLTVSNMSPEDSSIYLCSVDGVLTEAFFGQGTRLTVV.

The chain employs TRBV11-1 and TRBJ2-1; D may be TRBD2 (5 bases). Trimming shortened V by 1 base and J by 1 base, and 8 bases separated the two germline ends. In germline, CDR1 is SGHAT, CDR2 FQDESV (reference sequence). This CDR3 spans 15 amino acids. CDR3 residues: CASSLGLPSYNEQFF. The DNA for the CDR3 is TGTGCCAGCAGCTTAGGACTACCTTCCTACAATGAGCAGTTCTTC.

V is TRBV6-1 and J is TRBJ2-2, with TRBD2 identical over 8 bases. From germline, CDR1 is MNHNS and CDR2 SASEGT. The ends lost 6 bases at V and 7 bases at J; junction bases unmatched: 10. This CDR3 has 15 amino acids. CDR3 bases: TGTGCCAGCAGCCGGGACGGGGGGGGATTCGGGGAGCTGTTTTTT. Translated: CASSRDGGGFGELFF.

V and J are TRBV27 and TRBJ1-1, with D possibly matching TRBD1 (6 bases). CDR3 length: 15 residues. The germline V and J ends were trimmed by 2 bases and 9 bases, with 19 bases remaining between them. Germline values: CDR1 MNHEY, CDR2 SMNVEV (reference sequence). The CDR3 bases are TGTGCCAGCAGTTTAGGGGGTGGGGGCACCCTGAAAGCTTTCTTT. It yields the protein CASSLGGGGTLKAFF.

V gene TRBV19 combines with J gene TRBJ1-5; D unresolved. The germline gives CDR1 LNHDA, CDR2 SQIVND (reference sequence). The CDR3 contains 13 residues. V dropped 5 bases and J dropped 2 bases, with 7 bases sitting between them. This CDR3 is CASSLLGNQPQHF. CDR3 in DNA: TGTGCCAGTAGTTTACTAGGCAATCAGCCCCAGCATTTT.

The chain couples TRBV6-6 to TRBJ2-3; 8 bases match TRBD2. The V segment lost 5 bases and the J segment 1 base; nucleotides outside the gene matches: 5. The CDR3 has 15 amino acids. CDR1 is MNHNY, CDR2 SVGAGI, per germline (reference sequence). As DNA, the CDR3 is TGTGCCAGCAGTCCTGGACTAGCAGGCACAGATACGCAGTATTTT. It yields the protein CASSPGLAGTDTQYF.

V gene TRBV2 combines with J gene TRBJ2-1; D might be TRBD2 (6 bases). The CDR3 is 15 residues long. Germline loops: CDR1 SNHLY, CDR2 FYNNEI. The V and J ends lost 8 bases and 0 bases respectively, with 14 bases between them. The CDR3 DNA reads as TGTGCCAGCGTCCTTGGAGCGGGCTCCTACAATGAGCAGTTCTTC. Residues: CASVLGAGSYNEQFF.

The V gene is TRBV6-6, the J gene TRBJ2-2; 7 bases match TRBD2. With 7 bases clipped from V and 4 bases from J, the junction kept 9 bases outside the gene matches. Germline loops: CDR1 MNHNY, CDR2 SVGAGI (reference sequence). This CDR3 is 15 amino acids long. CDR3 nucleotide sequence: TGTGCCAGCACCTCCCAGGGAGGGTCCACCGGGGAGCTGTTTTTT. Translating gives CASTSQGGSTGELFF.

The chain joins TRBV29-1 to TRBJ2-3, with 10 bases aligning to TRBD1. Trimming cost V 6 bases and J 1 base; bases outside gene matches: 4. Per germline, CDR1 SQVTM and CDR2 ANQGSEA. The CDR3 sequence is 14 residues long. The CDR3 spells CSVIDRGRTDTQYF. CDR3 coding DNA: TGCAGCGTCATAGACAGGGGGCGCACAGATACGCAGTATTTT.

This chain connects TRBV5-1 to TRBJ2-7; TRBD2 is a possible D gene (6 bases). Germline V gives CDR1 SGHRS, CDR2 YFSETQ. CDR3 length equals 14 residues. V lost 0 bases and J 2 bases, leaving 9 bases between the germline ends. For the CDR3, the DNA is TGCGCCAGCAGCTTGGCTGCGGGAACCTACGAGCAGTACTTC. Its translation: CASSLAAGTYEQYF.

The CDR3: CASSSYYTPTGGQETQYF. As DNA, the CDR3 is TGTGCCAGCAGTTCATATTATACCCCGACAGGGGGCCAAGAGACCCAGTACTTC. This sequence joins TRBV28 and TRBJ2-5, with TRBD1 matching over 9 bases. Germline CDR1 and CDR2: MDHEN and SYDVKM. The CDR3 length is 18 residues. J was trimmed by 1 base and V by 4 bases; bases with no gene match: 13.

The V gene is TRBV2, the J gene TRBJ2-2; a weak D match, TRBD2 (6 bases). Germline V CDR1 and CDR2: SNHLY, FYNNEI. V was trimmed by 7 bases and J by 4 bases, leaving 10 bases between them. The CDR3 runs to 13 residues. DNA for the CDR3: TGTGCCAGCAACCAGGGAGGCACCGGGGAGCTGTTTTTT. Protein product: CASNQGGTGELFF.

The V and J genes are TRBV29-1 and TRBJ2-3; D remains ambiguous. Looked up from germline, CDR1 is SQVTM and CDR2 is ANQGSEA. This CDR3 is 14 amino acids long. Trimming took off 5 bases at V and 3 bases at J, with 15 bases between the two ends. CDR3 loop: CSVMGYRDTDTQYF. CDR3 DNA: TGCAGCGTTATGGGCTACCGAGATACAGATACGCAGTATTTT.

Written as DNA, the CDR3 is TGTGCCAGCAGCCCCGGGACAGGGCAAGAGACCCAGTACTTC. Translating gives CASSPGTGQETQYF. The chain has TRBV11-2 and TRBJ2-5; 9 positions agree with TRBD1. Losses at the gene ends were 5 bases for V and 2 bases for J; bases not matched to a gene: 3. Germline values: CDR1 SGHAT, CDR2 FQNNGV. This CDR3 comprises 14 residues.

The chain links TRBV10-3 to TRBJ1-5; TRBD1 matches at 10 bases. V dropped 4 bases and J dropped 1; count of bases not matched to a gene: 4. Germline lookup yields CDR1 ENHRY and CDR2 SYGVKD. This CDR3 has 16 residues. The CDR3 region has the DNA TGTGCCATCAGTGGACAGGGGGCGTCGAGCAATCAGCCCCAGCATTTT. Its protein is CAISGQGASSNQPQHF.

In its sample, this clone was seen once. The genes are TRBV13 and TRBJ2-3; TRBD2 matches at 8 bases. The CDR3 consists of 16 residues. Trimming cost V 7 bases and J 2 bases; bases outside gene matches: 11. Germline lookup yields CDR1 PRHDT and CDR2 FYEKMQ (reference sequence). The CDR3 is CASNPQGGRPTDTQYF. The CDR3, as DNA: TGTGCCAGCAACCCCCAAGGCGGGAGGCCCACAGATACGCAGTATTTT.

The J gene is TRBJ2-3, the V gene TRBV18; D gene unclear. The V end lost 6 bases, the J end lost 7 bases, and 11 bases lay between the germline ends. Germline values: CDR1 KGHSH, CDR2 LQKENI. The CDR3 sequence is 12 residues long. CDR3: CASSTVDNTQYF. The CDR3 DNA is TGTGCCAGCTCCACGGTTGATAATACGCAGTATTTT.

The chain couples TRBV5-1 to TRBJ2-5; 7 bases are a match to TRBD1. The J call may be faulty, since TRBJ2-7 better matches the DNA end. Looked up from germline, CDR1 is SGHRS and CDR2 is YFSETQ. CDR3 length equals 16 residues. CDR3 bases: TGCGCCAGCACCCAAGGTTCCCGGGACAGTTCTTCCGAGCAGTACTTC. Protein product: CASTQGSRDSSSEQYF.

This rearrangement joins TRBV19 to TRBJ2-1; D is unresolved. The CDR3 has 13 amino acids. Trimming pared 0 bases from V and 10 bases from J, leaving 10 bases between. Germline-derived CDR1 and CDR2 are LNHDA and SQIVND (reference sequence). Written as DNA, the CDR3 is TGTGCCAGTAGTATAGAGAGCGAACGAGAGCAGTTCTTC. It yields the protein CASSIESEREQFF.

The chain has TRBV28 and TRBJ2-5; D possibly corresponds to TRBD1 (5 bases). V was cut by 4 bases and J by 7 bases, with 16 bases left in between. CDR1 and CDR2 from the germline V gene are MDHEN and SYDVKM. The CDR3 loop spans 14 amino acids. The chain's CDR3 is CASSSYRFLGTQYF. The CDR3 nucleotides are TGTGCCAGCAGTTCATACAGGTTCCTCGGGACCCAGTACTTC.

Details on this clone: Relative to the germline gene, one junction end is altered; a read error may explain this. The chain is built from TRBV10-1 and TRBJ2-7, with a tentative D call TRBD2 (6 bases). Germline CDR1 WNHNN, CDR2 SYGVQD (reference sequence). The CDR3 contains 13 residues. The CDR3 region has the DNA TGCGCCGGCAGCCCCCGGGAGTCGTATGAGCAGTACTTC. As protein: CAGSPRESYEQYF.

The V gene is TRBV11-2, the J gene TRBJ2-3, with a tentative D call TRBD1 (6 bases). Germline CDR1 SGHAT, CDR2 FQNNGV. Trimming took off 1 base at V and 6 bases at J, with 17 bases between the two ends. This CDR3 has 16 residues. The CDR3 DNA reads as TGTGCCAGCAGCTTAGGAGCCGTAGGGGGTCTGGATACGCAGTATTTT. Translated: CASSLGAVGGLDTQYF.

V is TRBV19 and J is TRBJ2-1; 11 positions match TRBD2. This CDR3 has 14 residues. The germline V gene has CDR1 LNHDA and CDR2 SQIVND (reference sequence). J was trimmed by 4 bases and V by 5 bases; bases with no gene match: 1. The CDR3 DNA sequence: TGTGCCAGTAGTGGACTAGCGGGTTACAATGAGCAGTTCTTC. Amino acid sequence: CASSGLAGYNEQFF. Variable domain in full (rest from reference TRBV19 and TRBJ2-1): DGGITQSPKYLFRKEGQNVTLSCEQNLNHDAMYWYRQDPGQGLRLIYYSQIVNDFQKGDIAEGYSVSREKKESFPLTVTSAQKNPTAFYLCASSGLAGYNEQFFGPGTRLTVL.

V usage is TRBV5-1 and J usage is TRBJ2-1; 7 positions match TRBD1. The CDR3 length is 14 residues. The V and J ends lost 6 bases and 7 bases, in that order; junction bases with no gene match: 10. Germline CDR1 reads SGHRS; CDR2 reads YFSETQ. The DNA of the CDR3 is TGCGCCAGCAAGGTCGGGACAGACAAAAATGAGCAGTTCTTC. Translated: CASKVGTDKNEQFF. The full variable domain, its missing parts supplied by reference TRBV5-1 and TRBJ2-1, is KAGVTQTPRYLIKTRGQQVTLSCSPISGHRSVSWYQQTPGQGLQFLFEYFSETQRNKGNFPGRFSGRQFSNSRSEMNVSTLELGDSALYLCASKVGTDKNEQFFGPGTRLTVL.